This T cell receptor (beta chain) was found in a study of cytomegalovirus exposure and HLA in healthy donors. Study conclusions and caveats: Compared with the roughly 700-donor mean, an Asian-associated ancestry cluster reportedly had fewer N-insertions, according to a later analysis. CMV serostatus was the only recorded immune exposure for donors.

CDR1 and CDR2 from the germline V gene are MRHNA and SNTAGT. The CDR3 covers 16 residues. Deletions cut 7 bases from V and 1 base from J, with 17 bases between. PCR was performed using 60 Vbeta and 13 Jbeta primers. Using immunoSEQ multiplex PCR, the repertoire was profiled, and TCRdb retains in-frame clones only, with some absent. This sample has over 80,000 clones, with 60% to 75% found just once. In regard to this clone: Its antigen is still unknown.

This clonotype was obtained from a female donor in good health and CMV-seropositive. The rearrangement uses TRBV6-4 and TRBJ1-5; no definite D call. The sample was PBMCs. CDR3 coding DNA: TGTGCCAGCAACCGAGGGCTGCGGGCCAGCAATCAGCCCCAGCATTTT. Its protein product is CASNRGLRASNQPQHF.